Following are 3 T cell receptor beta chains from one sample sequenced in a study of blood T cells in healthy people across ages. With a J-beta primer mix and a sample-barcoded 5' primer, a second PCR ran roughly 7 to 11 cycles. MiXCR was run by TCRdb on the 5' RACE reads, yielding one entry per CDR3 protein. The sample consists of more than 800,000 distinct CDR3 sequences, under 35% of them appearing once. Source material: blood. The receptor source for this set is a woman aged 80 or over in good health.

Ten or more counts support this clonotype. The chain uses TRBV25-1 and TRBJ2-5, with 8 bases lining up with TRBD1. The V and J ends lost 4 bases and 2 bases, in that order; junction bases with no gene match: 9. The germline gives CDR1 MGHDK, CDR2 SYGVNS. This CDR3 contains 16 residues. In nucleotides, the CDR3 is TGTGCCAGCAGTGGTCGCGGGACAGGCACTCAAGAGACCCAGTACTTC. Translating it yields CASSGRGTGTQETQYF.

This clonotype was counted between two and nine times. V is TRBV7-9 and J is TRBJ2-5; 9 bases are a match to TRBD1. Per the germline V gene, CDR1 is SEHNR and CDR2 is FQNEAQ (reference sequence). The V segment lost 1 base and the J segment 13 bases; nucleotides outside the gene matches: 1. The CDR3 runs 11 residues. The CDR3 region is CASSLEGQGYF. DNA of the CDR3: TGTGCCAGCAGCTTAGAGGGACAGGGGTACTTC.

This sequence joins TRBV24-1 and TRBJ2-1; 13 bases are shared with TRBD2. CDR3 length equals 19 residues. Germline V gives CDR1 KGHDR, CDR2 SFDVKD. The trim removed 5 bases at V and 1 base at J, leaving 10 bases unmatched. The CDR3 nucleotides read TGTGCCACCAGTGCCCGGACTGGGACTAGCGGGAAATCCTACAATGAGCAGTTCTTC. This translates into CATSARTGTSGKSYNEQFF.